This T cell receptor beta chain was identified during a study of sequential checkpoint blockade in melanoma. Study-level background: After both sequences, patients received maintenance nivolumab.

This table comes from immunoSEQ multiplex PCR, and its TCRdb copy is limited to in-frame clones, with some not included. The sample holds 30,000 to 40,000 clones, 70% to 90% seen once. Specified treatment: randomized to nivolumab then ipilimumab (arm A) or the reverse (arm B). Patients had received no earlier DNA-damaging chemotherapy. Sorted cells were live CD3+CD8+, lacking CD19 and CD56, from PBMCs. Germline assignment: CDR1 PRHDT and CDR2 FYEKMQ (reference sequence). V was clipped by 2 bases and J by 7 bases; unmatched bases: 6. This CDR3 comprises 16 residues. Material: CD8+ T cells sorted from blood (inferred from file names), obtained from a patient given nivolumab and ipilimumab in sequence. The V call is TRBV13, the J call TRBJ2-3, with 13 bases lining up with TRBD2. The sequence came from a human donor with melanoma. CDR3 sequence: CASSLMTSGRLYTQYF. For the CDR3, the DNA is TGTGCCAGCAGCTTAATGACTAGCGGGAGGTTGTATACGCAGTATTTT.